This T cell receptor beta chain was profiled in a study of T cells in Graves' hyperthyroidism and ophthalmopathy. RNA transcripts yielded amplified TCR beta CDR3 regions. When the TCR CDR3 underwent first-round RT-PCR, the HTBI primer set was used. TCRdb re-called the multiplex PCR reads through MiXCR, storing one row per CDR3 protein. The sample gives more than 300,000 distinct CDR3 sequences, about 18% of which show up once; 30% to 40% is in the top ten. Exclusion criteria comprised uncontrolled infection, other autoimmune disease, pregnancy or lactation. The blood was taken when hyperthyroidism was first diagnosed, before any ophthalmopathy symptoms showed up. The length of the CDR3 is 16 residues. Deletions cut 4 bases from V and 1 base from J, with 14 bases between. CDR1 and CDR2 from the germline V gene are MNHEY and SMNVEV (reference sequence). This clonotype was recorded at least ten times.

The sequence was collected from a woman aged 25 to 39 with Graves' hyperthyroidism that later progressed to Graves' ophthalmopathy. Sample: blood. V usage is TRBV27 and J usage is TRBJ2-1; D is possibly TRBD2 (6 bases). CDR3 nucleotide sequence: TGTGCCAGCAGTTCACGCGCGGGATGGTCCTACAATGAGCAGTTCTTC. Translating gives CASSSRAGWSYNEQFF.